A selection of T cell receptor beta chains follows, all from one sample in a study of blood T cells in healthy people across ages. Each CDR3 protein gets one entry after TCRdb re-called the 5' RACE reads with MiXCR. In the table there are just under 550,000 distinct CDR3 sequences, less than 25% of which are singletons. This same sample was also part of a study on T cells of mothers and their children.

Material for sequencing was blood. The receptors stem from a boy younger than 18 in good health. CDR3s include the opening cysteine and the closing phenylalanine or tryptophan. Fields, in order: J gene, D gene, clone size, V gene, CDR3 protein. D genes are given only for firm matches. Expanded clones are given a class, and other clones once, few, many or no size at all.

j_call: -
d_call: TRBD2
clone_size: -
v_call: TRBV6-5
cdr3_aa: CASSYTRAGTSGISSYEQYF

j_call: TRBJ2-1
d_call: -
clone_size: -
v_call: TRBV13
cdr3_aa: CASSFSEVSYNEQFF

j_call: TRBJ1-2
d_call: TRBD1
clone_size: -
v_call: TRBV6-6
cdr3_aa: CASSYSGQGAAGYTF

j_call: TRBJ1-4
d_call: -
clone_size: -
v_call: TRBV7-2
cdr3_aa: CASSSGLLANEKLFF

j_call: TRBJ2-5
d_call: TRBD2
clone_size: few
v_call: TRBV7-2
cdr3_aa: CASSINRAGLAGQETQYF

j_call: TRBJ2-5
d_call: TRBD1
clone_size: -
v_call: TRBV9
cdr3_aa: CASSGPGGWETQYF

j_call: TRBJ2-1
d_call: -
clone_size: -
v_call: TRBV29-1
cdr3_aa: CSVDGISNEQFF

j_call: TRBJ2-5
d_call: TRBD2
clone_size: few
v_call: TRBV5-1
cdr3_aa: CASSKGLQETQYF

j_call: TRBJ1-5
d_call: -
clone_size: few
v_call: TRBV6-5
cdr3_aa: CASSDGTVDQPQHF

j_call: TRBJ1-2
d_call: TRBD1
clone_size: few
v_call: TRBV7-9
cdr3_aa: CASSLFQGAADGITF